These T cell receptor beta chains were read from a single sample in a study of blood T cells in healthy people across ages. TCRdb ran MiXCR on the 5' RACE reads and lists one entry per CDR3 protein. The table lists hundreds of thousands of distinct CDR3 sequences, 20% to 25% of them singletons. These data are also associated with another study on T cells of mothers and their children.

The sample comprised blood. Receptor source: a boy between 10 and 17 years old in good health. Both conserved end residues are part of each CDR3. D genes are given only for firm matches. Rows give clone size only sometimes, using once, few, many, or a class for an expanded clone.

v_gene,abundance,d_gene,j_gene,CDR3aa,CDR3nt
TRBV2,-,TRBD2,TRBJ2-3,CASSESTSGRTDTQYF,TGTGCCAGCAGTGAATCGACTAGCGGACGCACAGATACGCAGTATTTT
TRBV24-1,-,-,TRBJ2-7,CATSDTRGRTEQYF,TGTGCCACCAGTGATACCCGGGGAAGGACAGAGCAGTACTTC
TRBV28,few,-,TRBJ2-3,CASSLGVAVSTDTQYF,TGTGCCAGCAGTTTAGGGGTAGCGGTTAGCACAGATACGCAGTATTTT
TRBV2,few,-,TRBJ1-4,CASSEDREMEVEKLFF,TGTGCCAGCAGTGAAGACAGGGAAATGGAAGTTGAAAAACTGTTTTTT
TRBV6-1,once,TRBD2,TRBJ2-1,CAARGDLGYNEQFF,TGTGCCGCTCGGGGGGACTTGGGTTACAATGAGCAGTTCTTC
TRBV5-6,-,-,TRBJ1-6,CASSSTRSVSPLHF,TGTGCCAGCAGCTCCACCCGGTCTGTGTCACCCCTCCACTTT
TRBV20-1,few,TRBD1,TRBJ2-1,CSATVPTGTGFNNEQFF,TGCAGTGCTACCGTCCCAACCGGGACAGGGTTTAACAATGAGCAGTTCTTC
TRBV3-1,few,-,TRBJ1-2,CASSGGEGIGYTF,TGTGCCAGCAGCGGTGGGGAAGGGATTGGCTACACCTTC
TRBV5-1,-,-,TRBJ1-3,CASSLALADSGNTIYF,TGCGCCAGCAGCTTGGCCCTCGCAGACTCTGGAAACACCATATATTTT
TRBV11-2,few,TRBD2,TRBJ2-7,CASSFPAGGSYEQYF,TGTGCCAGCAGCTTTCCAGCGGGAGGCTCCTACGAGCAGTACTTC
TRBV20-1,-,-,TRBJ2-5,CSAREAGNWGTQYF,TGCAGTGCTAGAGAGGCGGGGAACTGGGGGACCCAGTACTTC
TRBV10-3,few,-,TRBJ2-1,CAISESVGERQGLSYNEQFF,TGTGCCATCAGTGAGTCCGTGGGGGAGAGACAGGGACTCTCCTACAATGAGCAGTTCTTC
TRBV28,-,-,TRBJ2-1,CASSLDLFYNEQFF,TGTGCCAGCAGTTTAGATCTATTCTACAATGAGCAGTTCTTC
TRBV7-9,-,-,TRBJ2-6,CASVRTVSGANVLTF,TGTGCCAGCGTTCGTACGGTCTCTGGGGCCAACGTCCTGACTTTC
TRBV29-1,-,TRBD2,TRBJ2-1,CSVVGTSGMMHNEQFF,TGCAGCGTTGTGGGGACTAGCGGTATGATGCACAATGAGCAGTTCTTC
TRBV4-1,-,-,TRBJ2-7,CASSQVGAGLYEQYF,TGCGCCAGCAGCCAAGTCGGCGCGGGACTCTACGAGCAGTACTTC
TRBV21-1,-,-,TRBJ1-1,CASSPGQTHWAFF,TGTGCCAGCAGCCCGGGACAGACTCATTGGGCTTTCTTT
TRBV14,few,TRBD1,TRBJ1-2,CASSQWDRGSYGYTF,TGTGCCAGCAGCCAATGGGACAGGGGCTCTTATGGCTACACCTTC
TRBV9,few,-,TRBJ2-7,CASSVSAITYEQYF,TGTGCCAGCAGCGTATCAGCGATCACCTACGAGCAGTACTTC
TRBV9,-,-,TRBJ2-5,CASSVFGSQETQYF,TGTGCCAGCAGCGTTTTCGGCAGCCAAGAGACCCAGTACTTC
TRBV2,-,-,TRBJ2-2,CASSDYAGELFF,TGTGCCAGCAGTGACTATGCCGGGGAGCTGTTTTTT
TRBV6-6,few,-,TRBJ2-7,CASSYSLTAEQYF,TGTGCCAGCAGTTACTCCCTTACCGCCGAGCAGTACTTC
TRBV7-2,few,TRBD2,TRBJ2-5,CASSLNGAGAKETQYF,TGTGCCAGCAGCTTAAATGGAGCGGGAGCCAAAGAGACCCAGTACTTC
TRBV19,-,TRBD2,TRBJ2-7,CASSTLAGGTYEQYF,TGTGCCAGTAGTACACTAGCGGGAGGAACCTACGAGCAGTACTTC
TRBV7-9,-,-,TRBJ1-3,CASSLDRAGALPGNTIYF,TGTGCCAGCAGCTTAGACAGAGCTGGGGCCTTACCTGGAAACACCATATATTTT
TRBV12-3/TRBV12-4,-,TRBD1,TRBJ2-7,CASRDRAYSYEQYF,TGTGCCAGCAGGGACAGGGCCTACTCCTACGAGCAGTACTTC
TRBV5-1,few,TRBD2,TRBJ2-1,CASSLGGTSGGSYNEQFF,TGCGCCAGCAGCTTAGGCGGGACTAGCGGGGGAAGTTACAATGAGCAGTTCTTC
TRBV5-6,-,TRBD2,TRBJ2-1,CASSFRFSGREQFF,TGTGCCAGCAGCTTTCGATTTAGCGGGAGGGAGCAGTTCTTC
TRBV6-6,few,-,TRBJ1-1,CASSTDRWNTEAFF,TGTGCCAGCAGTACCGACAGGTGGAACACTGAAGCTTTCTTT
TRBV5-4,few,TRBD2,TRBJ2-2,CASSLGLAGRTGELFF,TGTGCCAGCAGCTTGGGACTAGCGGGCCGAACCGGGGAGCTGTTTTTT
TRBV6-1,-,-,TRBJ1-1,CASTDRNTEAFF,TGTGCCAGCACAGACAGGAACACTGAAGCTTTCTTT
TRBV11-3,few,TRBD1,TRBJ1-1,CASSKQGGTEAFF,TGTGCCAGCAGCAAACAGGGGGGCACTGAAGCTTTCTTT
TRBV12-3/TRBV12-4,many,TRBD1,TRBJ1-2,CASSSGQGYGYTF,TGTGCCAGCAGTTCGGGACAGGGCTATGGCTACACCTTC
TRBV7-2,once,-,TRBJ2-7,CASSFSVDYKQYF,TGTGCCAGCAGCTTTTCCGTAGACTACAAGCAGTACTTC
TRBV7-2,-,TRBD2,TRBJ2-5,CASSSQLAGEETQYF,TGTGCCAGCAGCTCCCAATTAGCGGGAGAAGAGACCCAGTACTTC
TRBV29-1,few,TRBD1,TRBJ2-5,CSVWDRQETQYF,TGCAGCGTTTGGGACAGGCAAGAGACCCAGTACTTC
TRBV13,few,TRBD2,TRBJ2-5,CASSLVSGGAQETQYF,TGTGCCAGCAGCTTAGTTAGCGGGGGGGCCCAAGAGACCCAGTACTTC
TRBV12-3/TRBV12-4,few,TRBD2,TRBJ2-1,CASSPQRVAGGTRAKRYNEQFF,TGTGCCAGCAGTCCCCAGCGGGTAGCGGGAGGAACGCGGGCAAAACGCTACAATGAGCAGTTCTTC
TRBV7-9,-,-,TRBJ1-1,CASSEGRGMNTEAFF,TGTGCCAGCAGCGAGGGGAGAGGCATGAACACTGAAGCTTTCTTT
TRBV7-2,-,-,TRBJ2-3,CASSLWWQGDTDTQYF,TGTGCCAGCAGCTTATGGTGGCAGGGTGACACAGATACGCAGTATTTT
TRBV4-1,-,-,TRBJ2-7,CASSPGRGWTYEQYF,TGCGCCAGCAGCCCGGGACGGGGATGGACCTACGAGCAGTACTTC
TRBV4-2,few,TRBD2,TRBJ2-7,CASSQRMGGYGEQYF,TGTGCCAGCAGCCAAAGAATGGGGGGGTATGGCGAGCAGTACTTC
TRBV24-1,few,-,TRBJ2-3,CATSDLRRGLETDTQYF,TGTGCCACCAGTGATCTCCGTAGGGGTCTAGAGACAGATACGCAGTATTTT
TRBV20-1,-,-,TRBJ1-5,CSARQRYSNQPQHF,TGCAGTGCTAGGCAGAGATATAGCAATCAGCCCCAGCATTTT
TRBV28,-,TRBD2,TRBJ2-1,CASSLPSGRDNEQFF,TGTGCCAGCAGTTTGCCTAGCGGGAGGGACAATGAGCAGTTCTTC
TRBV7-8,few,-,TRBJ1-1,CASSLASGQNTEAFF,TGTGCCAGCAGCTTAGCGTCCGGACAGAACACTGAAGCTTTCTTT
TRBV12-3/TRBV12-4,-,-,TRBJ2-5,CASSAVSGPETQYF,TGTGCCAGCAGTGCCGTGTCGGGTCCAGAGACCCAGTACTTC